This entry describes one TCR beta chain. Antigen: not known. These data come from a study of cytomegalovirus exposure and HLA in healthy donors. Findings and limits, study-wide: Cytomegalovirus association was listed for around 180 TCR beta chains. The authors reported that TCR beta sequences could predict HLA-A and HLA-B alleles. These predictions were accurate for most subjects in the first cohort. In an earlier analysis, most TCR beta V segments were productive about 87% or about 30% of the time.

Use of 60 Vbeta and 13 Jbeta primers characterized the PCR. In the authors' methods: There were tens of millions of unique TCR beta chains by a later count, and about 12 million of them were shared. Some clones are missing from TCRdb's copy, which holds only in-frame ones; the method was immunoSEQ multiplex PCR. For V, J and clone size, that table is used; D and trimming come from the DNA. The sample lists 100,000 to 150,000 clones, 75% to 85% occurring once. Germline lookup yields CDR1 SGDLS and CDR2 YYNGEE. The CDR3 runs 14 residues. With 3 bases removed from V and 4 bases from J, the gap between germline ends came to 13 bases.

Sequenced sample: PBMCs. The rearrangement joins TRBV9 to TRBJ1-2, with D perhaps matching TRBD1 (5 bases). The source is a woman between 40 and 50 years old in good health and CMV-seronegative. CDR3 sequence: CASSETREPYGYTF. Written as DNA, the CDR3 is TGTGCCAGCAGCGAGACCAGGGAACCCTATGGCTACACCTTC.